The source of this T cell receptor (beta chain) is a study of T cells in localized non-small cell lung cancer. As regards this clone: The antigen remains unidentified.

Measured with immunoSEQ multiplex PCR; TCRdb has only the in-frame clones, and not every one. Among roughly 23,000 clones listed, around 90% were seen once. Study outcomes and limitations: Uninvolved adjacent lung had higher T cell clonality than tumor and all other tissues. Greater blood T cell density accompanied longer overall survival. The study detected a median about 60 of the top 100 tumor clones in adjacent lung.

V gave up 5 bases and J gave up 0 bases, with 11 bases separating them. The CDR3 sequence is 14 residues long. In germline, CDR1 is LNHDA, CDR2 SQIVND (reference sequence). The sequence came from an older male donor with stage I squamous cell lung carcinoma. The sequencing used peripheral blood, collected before any cancer treatment. The chain is built from TRBV19 and TRBJ2-7; TRBD1 might be the D (5 bases). This CDR3 reads CASSVTVVSYEQYF. The CDR3 DNA reads as TGTGCCAGTAGTGTGACAGTGGTCTCCTACGAGCAGTACTTC. Drawing the rest from reference TRBV19 and TRBJ2-7, the complete variable domain is DGGITQSPKYLFRKEGQNVTLSCEQNLNHDAMYWYRQDPGQGLRLIYYSQIVNDFQKGDIAEGYSVSREKKESFPLTVTSAQKNPTAFYLCASSVTVVSYEQYFGPGTRLTVT.